The TCR beta chain under discussion was sequenced for a study of blood T cell repertoires in COVID-19. On the study more broadly: Whether acute or convalescent, the COVID-19 samples came from the United States, Italy and Spain. PBMCs, B-cell-depleted T cells, or T cells provided the cDNA or gDNA that made up the material.

This CDR3 region has 15 residues. Germline V gives CDR1 SGHTA, CDR2 FQGNSA. V lost 5 bases and J lost 0; bases outside the gene matches: 4. In the original analysis: By means of reference gene primer amplification, nucleated cell counts were estimated. Sequencing was performed with immunoSEQ multiplex PCR; in TCRdb, only in-frame clones are kept and a portion is missing. The DNA gave D and trimming, while V, J and clone size come from that table. The sample records about 250,000 clones, roughly 83% being singletons. The sequence derives from a man older than 75 with acute or convalescent COVID-19. Sequenced: peripheral blood. The J gene is TRBJ1-5, the V gene TRBV7-2, with 7 nucleotides matching TRBD1. The CDR3 DNA sequence: TGTGCCAGCAGCGGATACAGGGGTAGCAATCAGCCCCAGCATTTT. Residues: CASSGYRGSNQPQHF.